This T cell receptor beta chain came from a study of blood T cells in healthy people across ages. Findings of the study overall: Long-lived donors exceeded aged donors in naive CD4+ cells and diversity. Per-million-T-cell TCR beta diversity fell roughly linearly with age.

A sample-barcoded 5' primer and a J-beta primer mix were used in a second PCR of roughly 7 to 11 cycles. Every single cDNA molecule received a tag from a template-switch adaptor with 12 random nucleotides. TCRdb re-derived calls from the 5' RACE reads in MiXCR, one entry per CDR3 protein. This table holds around 1,900,000 distinct CDR3 sequences, roughly 43% found once. The CDR3 spans 15 residues. Germline lookup yields CDR1 MNHEY and CDR2 SVGAGI. The V end lost 0 bases, the J end lost 8 bases, and 13 bases lay between the germline ends. This clonotype has just a few counts. Antigen: not known. This receptor was obtained from a human donor in good health. Sequences were obtained from blood. This rearrangement joins TRBV6-5 to TRBJ1-4; D unresolved. The CDR3 DNA sequence: TGTGCCAGCAGTTACTCGATTGGCCTCGGGGAAAAACTGTTTTTT. Translation gives CASSYSIGLGEKLFF.